Following are 26 T cell receptor beta chains from one sample sequenced in a study of neurological immune-mediated disorders. MiXCR, applied by TCRdb to the 5' RACE reads, yields one record per CDR3 protein. The sample records around 52,000 distinct CDR3 sequences, 4.5% to 7% being singletons. Sequencing was done on a sample of CD4+ T cells from blood. All receptors derive from a woman in her late teens or twenties with multiple sclerosis.

The chain joins TRBV25-1 to TRBJ2-3, with TRBD1 as a possible D gene (5 bases). The CDR3 sequence is 13 residues long. From germline, CDR1 is MGHDK and CDR2 SYGVNS. V was shortened by 3 bases and J by 4 bases, with 8 bases between the two germline ends. Written as DNA, the CDR3 is TGTGCCAGCAGTGATGGGGCCCCAGATACGCAGTATTTT. Translated, it gives CASSDGAPDTQYF.

This clonotype was observed many times. The CDR3 coding sequence is TGCAGTGCTGAATATTACAGGGGGGCGTCCTACAATGAGCAGTTCTTC. Its protein is CSAEYYRGASYNEQFF. The chain carries TRBV20-1 and TRBJ2-1; 8 bases are shared with TRBD1. CDR1 DFQATT and CDR2 SNEGSKA come from the germline V gene (reference sequence). Trimming removed 5 bases from V and 1 base from J; junction bases left unmatched: 10. The CDR3 totals 16 residues.

This clonotype appeared many times. This sequence joins TRBV6-5 and TRBJ2-5, with no clear D. V was clipped by 6 bases and J by 3 bases, with 14 bases between them. CDR3 size: 14 residues. The germline gives CDR1 MNHEY, CDR2 SVGAGI. CDR3 sequence: CASSPTYRKETQYF. As DNA, the CDR3 is TGTGCCAGCAGCCCAACATACCGAAAAGAGACCCAGTACTTC.

In its sample, this clonotype was seen many times. V usage is TRBV14 and J usage is TRBJ2-2; D call uncertain. Germline V gene sequence: CDR1 SGHDN, CDR2 FVKESK. V lost 1 base and J lost 7, with 7 bases in between. The CDR3 consists of 13 residues. This CDR3 reads CASSQGPNGELFF. The CDR3 DNA reads TGTGCCAGCAGCCAAGGCCCCAACGGGGAGCTGTTTTTT.

This clonotype was detected many times. The chain links TRBV7-2 to TRBJ1-1; no firm D call. CDR1 is SGHTA, CDR2 FQGNSA, per germline. The CDR3 runs 16 residues. Trimming cost V 4 bases and J 3 bases, with 18 bases left between them. The CDR3 DNA sequence: TGTGCCAGCAGCTCAACTGTTGGCCGATGGGACACTGAAGCTTTCTTT. It is translated as CASSSTVGRWDTEAFF.

There are many counts of this clonotype. The V gene is TRBV5-1, the J gene TRBJ2-7; D is unresolved. The CDR3 is 10 residues long. Trimming stripped 7 bases from V and 10 bases from J, with 12 bases between. Germline-derived CDR1 and CDR2 are SGHRS and YFSETQ. CDR3 residues: CASAQDAQYV. The DNA of the CDR3 is TGCGCCAGCGCCCAAGATGCACAGTACGTC.

At least ten counts were recorded for this clonotype. V usage is TRBV5-1 and J usage is TRBJ2-5, with D uncertain. Germline lookup yields CDR1 SGHRS and CDR2 YFSETQ. This CDR3 spans 13 amino acids. The V end was cut by 4 bases, the J end by 4 bases, with 11 bases between. CDR3 in DNA: TGCGCCAGCAGCGGGGAATGGGGAGAGACCCAGTACTTC. This codes for CASSGEWGETQYF.

This clonotype was observed at least ten times. The V and J genes are TRBV30 and TRBJ2-1; D is ambiguous. The CDR3 is made up of 11 amino acids. CDR1 and CDR2 (germline): GTSNPN, SVGIG (reference sequence). V was shortened by 5 bases and J by 6 bases, with 8 bases between the two germline ends. CDR3 residues: CAWSIGNEQFF. The CDR3 bases are TGTGCCTGGTCTATCGGCAATGAGCAGTTCTTC.

This clonotype has only a few counts. CDR3 amino acids: CSARDLRVQHNEQFF. For the CDR3, the DNA is TGCAGTGCTAGAGATCTGCGGGTCCAACACAATGAGCAGTTCTTC. V and J are TRBV20-1 and TRBJ2-1, with D possibly being TRBD2 (5 bases). V was trimmed by 0 bases and J by 5 bases, leaving 14 bases between them. CDR1 and CDR2 (germline): DFQATT, SNEGSKA (reference sequence). The CDR3 sequence is 15 residues long.

This clonotype occurred many times. The CDR3 sequence: CSVHGRGPVYGYTF. The CDR3 DNA follows: TGCAGCGTCCACGGGAGAGGGCCAGTCTATGGCTACACCTTC. The chain employs TRBV29-1 and TRBJ1-2; D ambiguous. Germline V lookup: CDR1 SQVTM, CDR2 ANQGSEA. The CDR3 runs 14 residues. V was shortened by 6 bases and J by 4 bases, with 18 bases between the two germline ends.

This clonotype was detected many times. The CDR3 DNA sequence: TGTGCCAGCAGCGAGCGGGGGGGAAAAGAGACCCAGTACTTC. Amino acid sequence: CASSERGGKETQYF. V is TRBV3-1 and J is TRBJ2-5; 10 bases align to TRBD2. The germline V gene has CDR1 LGHDT and CDR2 YNNKEL (reference sequence). J was trimmed by 3 bases and V by 5 bases; bases with no gene match: 3. There are 14 residues in the CDR3.

The sample holds many counts of this clonotype. The chain carries TRBV9 and TRBJ2-3; possibly TRBD2 for D (6 bases). Trimming took off 4 bases at V and 6 bases at J, with 18 bases between the two ends. This CDR3 region has 15 residues. Germline V CDR1 and CDR2: SGDLS, YYNGEE. The CDR3 DNA is TGTGCCAGCAGCCCAGGGACTCCATACAGGGATACGCAGTATTTT. Translated: CASSPGTPYRDTQYF.

The gene calls are TRBV6-5 and TRBJ1-2, with D maybe TRBD1 (5 bases). Germline CDR1 MNHEY, CDR2 SVGAGI. CDR3 length: 14 amino acids. The V end was cut by 6 bases, the J end by 2 bases, with 13 bases between. CDR3 sequence: CASRPQGPNYGYTF. CDR3 nucleotide sequence: TGTGCCAGCAGGCCGCAGGGACCGAACTATGGCTACACCTTC.

The chain uses TRBV3-1 and TRBJ2-1; D is unclear. The CDR3 is made up of 12 amino acids. Trimming stripped 0 bases from V and 8 bases from J, with 5 bases between. Germline V gives CDR1 LGHDT, CDR2 YNNKEL (reference sequence). DNA of the CDR3: TGTGCCAGCAGCCAAGATTCGGATGAGCAGTTCTTC. It specifies CASSQDSDEQFF.

This clonotype has ten or more counts. The rearrangement uses TRBV12-3 or TRBV12-4 and TRBJ1-2; 9 nucleotides line up with TRBD1. V was pared by 1 base and J by 5 bases, with 5 bases of the junction left unmatched. This CDR3 is built from 15 residues. The CDR3 region has the DNA TGTGCCAGCAGTTTAGGAGGGACAGGGTTTTATGGCTACACCTTC. Its translation is CASSLGGTGFYGYTF.

This clonotype was picked up many times. V and J are TRBV9 and TRBJ2-5, with D perhaps matching TRBD2 (6 bases). Germline lookup yields CDR1 SGDLS and CDR2 YYNGEE. The V end lost 0 bases, the J end lost 5 bases, and 11 bases lay between the germline ends. The CDR3 contains 14 residues. The CDR3 loop is CASSVGTTQETQYF. CDR3 sequence (DNA): TGTGCCAGCAGCGTAGGGACTACGCAGGAGACCCAGTACTTC.

This clonotype was picked up many times. The rearrangement links TRBV7-2 to TRBJ2-2, with 8 bases that match TRBD2. The CDR3 totals 15 residues. V was clipped by 2 bases and J by 6 bases; unmatched bases: 5. The germline CDR1 and CDR2 sequences are SGHTA and FQGNSA. CDR3 sequence: CASSLKIGGAGELFF. The CDR3, as DNA: TGTGCCAGCAGCTTAAAGATCGGGGGGGCCGGGGAGCTGTTTTTT. Full variable domain (remainder filled in from reference TRBV7-2 and TRBJ2-2): GAGVSQSPSNKVTEKGKDVELRCDPISGHTALYWYRQSLGQGLEFLIYFQGNSAPDKSGLPSDRFSAERTGGSVSTLTIQRTQQEDSAVYLCASSLKIGGAGELFFGEGSRLTVL.

Ten or more counts support this clonotype. The chain combines TRBV27 with TRBJ2-7; D is tentatively TRBD1 or TRBD2 (5 bases each). There are 15 residues in the CDR3. Germline V lookup: CDR1 MNHEY, CDR2 SMNVEV (reference sequence). V was clipped by 2 bases and J by 4 bases, with 15 bases between them. The CDR3 is CASSLGPGTPYEQYV. The CDR3 DNA sequence: TGTGCCAGCAGTTTAGGACCCGGGACCCCATACGAGCAGTACGTC.

This clonotype was detected many times. The chain links TRBV6-5 to TRBJ2-1, with unresolved D. Germline assignment: CDR1 MNHEY and CDR2 SVGAGI. Between the trimmed V and J ends, which lost 8 bases and 12 bases, there was a span of 14 bases. CDR3 length: 11 amino acids. The CDR3 DNA sequence: TGTGCCAGCGGGGAAACCGGCCGGCAGTTCTTC. It is translated as CASGETGRQFF.

This clonotype showed up many times. The chain recombines TRBV4-3 with TRBJ2-3, with D unclear. This CDR3 has 14 residues. V was cut by 1 base and J by 1 base, with 6 bases left in between. Germline V gene lookup returns CDR1 LGHNA and CDR2 YSLEER. In DNA form, the CDR3 reads TGCGCCAGCAGCCAAGTTGGGGGCACAGATACGCAGTATTTT. Its translation is CASSQVGGTDTQYF.

Worth noting for this clonotype: An end of the junction differs from the germline gene, which may be a read error. This chain joins TRBV12-3 or TRBV12-4 and TRBJ1-1; D may be TRBD1 (5 bases). The CDR3 consists of 11 residues. DNA for the CDR3: TGTGTCAGCAGAACCGGGACTGATGCTTTCTTT. Residues: CVSRTGTDAFF.

At least ten counts were recorded for this clonotype. The chain joins TRBV4-2 to TRBJ1-3, with no clear D. The CDR3 loop spans 17 amino acids. Trimming removed 4 bases from V and 2 bases from J, with 18 bases in between. The V gene's germline CDR1 is LGHNA and CDR2 YNFKEQ. CDR3 DNA: TGTGCCAGCAGCCTATGGGGAGGGTCTGACACTGGAAACACCATATATTTT. It codes for CASSLWGGSDTGNTIYF.

This clonotype was recorded many times. The V gene is TRBV6-6, the J gene TRBJ1-3; D unresolved. The CDR3 runs 12 residues. Germline V gene lookup returns CDR1 MNHNY and CDR2 SVGAGI (reference sequence). Trimming took 5 bases from V and 8 from J, leaving 10 bases between them. Here the CDR3 DNA reads TGTGCCAGCAGTCCCTCTTCATACACCATATATTTT. Residues: CASSPSSYTIYF.

This clonotype was observed many times. V and J are TRBV20-1 and TRBJ2-7; 11 bases are a match to TRBD2. J lost 6 bases, V lost 3 bases, and 4 bases had no gene match. Germline V CDR1 and CDR2: DFQATT, SNEGSKA (reference sequence). The CDR3 sequence is 13 residues long. DNA for the CDR3: TGCAGTGCTAGCTTAGCGGGAGGGGTCGAGCAGTACGTC. Translation: CSASLAGGVEQYV.

This clonotype was seen many times. The V and J genes are TRBV20-1 and TRBJ1-2; weak D call: TRBD1 (5 bases). The V gene's germline CDR1 is DFQATT and CDR2 SNEGSKA (reference sequence). The V end was cut by 7 bases, the J end by 5 bases, with 14 bases between. The length of the CDR3 is 12 residues. CDR3 sequence reads: CSVPQGGYGYTF. In DNA form, the CDR3 reads TGCAGTGTACCGCAGGGAGGGTATGGCTACACCTTC.

This clonotype was observed at least ten times. The rearrangement links TRBV20-1 to TRBJ2-3; TRBD2 agrees at 9 bases. Germline trimming cut 6 bases from V and 3 bases from J; bases unmatched to any gene: 7. CDR3 length equals 14 residues. Germline V gene lookup returns CDR1 DFQATT and CDR2 SNEGSKA (reference sequence). The CDR3 bases are TGCAGTGCCATAGCGGGGGCTCGTACAGATACGCAGTATTTT. Its protein is CSAIAGARTDTQYF.